Listed below are T cell receptor beta chains from one sample, sequenced in a study of cytomegalovirus exposure and HLA in healthy donors. Clones were sequenced by immunoSEQ multiplex PCR, and TCRdb holds only the in-frame ones, with some missing. The sample comprises about 190,000 clones, roughly four fifths of which are singletons, and under 3.5% rests with the top ten. Sequencing input: PBMCs. The receptor source for this set is a young woman in good health and CMV-seropositive. The CDR3 runs from the conserved cysteine through the conserved F or W. D genes are given only for firm matches. Expanded clones are given a class, and other clones once, few, many or no size at all.

TRBV10-3	TRBJ2-3	TRBD2	once	16	TGTGCCATCAGTGAGTCTAACGGGAGGACCACAGATACGCAGTATTTT	CAISESNGRTTDTQYF
TRBV29-1	TRBJ2-7	TRBD2	once	13	TGCAGCGCCCAGCGGGAGTTCTCCTACGAGCAGTACTTC	CSAQREFSYEQYF
TRBV28	TRBJ1-5	.	.	14	TGTGCCAGCAGTTTTGGAGGGCTGGACCAGCCCCAGCATTTT	CASSFGGLDQPQHF
TRBV7-3	TRBJ2-1	TRBD2	.	15	TGTGCCAGCAGCTCGATCGGGACTACCCACAATGAGCAGTTCTTC	CASSSIGTTHNEQFF
TRBV15	TRBJ2-3	.	.	15	TGTGCCACCAGTTATCAGGGATATCGGGCAGATACGCAGTATTTT	CATSYQGYRADTQYF
TRBV7-8	TRBJ1-1	TRBD1	.	14	TGTGCCAGCAGCCGGGACAGACTGAACACTGAAGCTTTCTTT	CASSRDRLNTEAFF
TRBV29-1	TRBJ2-5	.	.	14	TGCAGCGTTGCATCGGCGGGGGCTGGGGAGACCCAGTACTTC	CSVASAGAGETQYF
TRBV9	TRBJ1-2	TRBD1	.	14	TGTGCCAGCAGCGAAGGACAGGGGGCATACGGCTACACCTTC	CASSEGQGAYGYTF
TRBV27	TRBJ1-2	TRBD1	.	14	TGTGCCAGCAGTACATCGGGACAGAGCTATGGCTACACCTTC	CASSTSGQSYGYTF
TRBV4-2	TRBJ1-1	.	.	11	TGTGCCAGCAAGTCCGGGGCTGAAGCTTTCTTT	CASKSGAEAFF
TRBV6-1	TRBJ1-2	.	once	14	TGTGCCAGCAGTGAAAGTCCCAGGGGTCGTGGCTACACCTTC	CASSESPRGRGYTF
TRBV29-1	TRBJ2-3	.	few	14	TGCAGCGGGGGACTTACCTCCTACACAGATACGCAGTATTTT	CSGGLTSYTDTQYF
TRBV5-4	TRBJ1-6	.	.	14	TGTGCCAGCAGCAGGGACAAAGGCAATTCACCCCTCCACTTT	CASSRDKGNSPLHF
TRBV19	TRBJ1-1	TRBD1	.	15	TGTGCCAGTAGTGCGCCGGGACAGGGGAGGACTGAAGCTTTCTTT	CASSAPGQGRTEAFF
TRBV27	TRBJ1-1	.	.	14	TGTGCCAGCAAATACAGGGAGCGGGGTGCTGAAGCTTTCTTT	CASKYRERGAEAFF
TRBV2	TRBJ2-3	TRBD2	.	14	TGTGCCAGCAGAGCGGGGGGGCGCACAGATACGCAGTATTTT	CASRAGGRTDTQYF
TRBV6-1	TRBJ2-1	TRBD2	.	13	TGTGCCAGCACTGGACTAGCGAATCGGGAGCAGTTCTTC	CASTGLANREQFF
TRBV7-8	TRBJ2-5	.	.	11	TGTGCCAGCGGGAGTCGGGAGACCCAGTACTTC	CASGSRETQYF
TRBV2	TRBJ2-5	.	.	14	TGTGCCAGCAGTGGATTACTAGCTCAAGAGACCCAGTACTTC	CASSGLLAQETQYF
TRBV4-1	TRBJ2-3	TRBD2	.	15	TGCGCCAGCAGCCAGGCGGGGGGAAGTGGAGATACGCAGTATTTT	CASSQAGGSGDTQYF
TRBV9	TRBJ1-1	.	.	14	TGTGCCAGCAGCGTCGGGGTGGAGGACACTGAAGCTTTCTTT	CASSVGVEDTEAFF
TRBV29-1	TRBJ2-5	.	.	14	TGCAGCGTTGAAGAAGGGTCTGGGGCAGAGACCCAGTACTTC	CSVEEGSGAETQYF
TRBV6-5	TRBJ1-1	TRBD1	.	15	TGTGCCAGCAGTAACCGACAGGGGGTTCACACTGAAGCTTTCTTT	CASSNRQGVHTEAFF
TRBV27	TRBJ1-1	.	.	13	TGTGCCGTTAGGGAGGGAATGAACACTGAAGCTTTCTTT	CAVREGMNTEAFF
TRBV10-3	TRBJ2-2	.	.	15	TGTGCCATCAGTGAGCTCGTCGGGGGTTCCGGGGAGCTGTTTTTT	CAISELVGGSGELFF
TRBV10-3	TRBJ2-3	TRBD1	.	13	TGTGCCACATTACAGGGGATCACAGATACGCAGTATTTT	CATLQGITDTQYF
TRBV5-1	TRBJ2-6	TRBD2	.	21	TGCGCCAGCAGCAGTCCGGGACTAGCGGGGGGGTCCGCCTCTGGGGCCAACGTCCTGACTTTC	CASSSPGLAGGSASGANVLTF
TRBV29-1	TRBJ1-2	.	once	17	TGCAGCGTTGAAGAGTGGGAGGGCGGGCGTATAGACTATGGCTACACCTTC	CSVEEWEGGRIDYGYTF
TRBV6-4	TRBJ1-2	.	.	14	TGTGCCAGCAGTCCCAGTGGAGGGCAATATGGCTACACCTTC	CASSPSGGQYGYTF
TRBV19	TRBJ2-7	TRBD2	.	16	TGTGCCAGTTCGCCCCAACTAGCGGCAAGCTCCTACGAGCAGTACTTC	CASSPQLAASSYEQYF
TRBV11-2	TRBJ1-1	.	once	13	TGTGCCAGCAGCTCGAGGAGAGAGCTTGAAGCTTTCTTT	CASSSRRELEAFF
TRBV18	TRBJ2-1	.	.	14	TGTGCCAGCTCGCGGGACCGCAACATCAATGAGCAGTTCTTC	CASSRDRNINEQFF
TRBV6-5	TRBJ2-1	.	.	13	TGTGCCAGCAGTAGGACTCACAACAATGAGCAGTTCTTC	CASSRTHNNEQFF